Given below is one T cell receptor (beta chain) in context. Method: immunoSEQ multiplex PCR; TCRdb's copy keeps in-frame clones and lacks some. The table lists about 110,000 clones, over 80% of them singletons. These data belong to a study of blood T cell repertoires in COVID-19. Whole-study context: Italy, Spain and the United States were the sources of the convalescent and acute COVID-19 samples.

Germline CDR1 reads MRHNA; CDR2 reads SNTAGT. V gave up 3 bases and J gave up 15 bases; unmatched junction bases: 8. CDR3 size: 13 residues. Source material: peripheral blood. The chain combines TRBV6-4 with TRBJ2-1, with 10 bases lining up with TRBD2. This sequence originates from a human donor in a cohort sampled during active COVID-19. As DNA, the CDR3 is TGTGCCAGCAGTGATGCGCTAGCGGGAGTGCTGTTCTTC. Protein sequence: CASSDALAGVLFF.